Below are 25 T cell receptor beta chains sequenced from a single sample in a study of blood T cell repertoires in COVID-19 (dated by TCRdb to about 2020). Library construction relied on the immunoSEQ multiplex PCR assay. Held by TCRdb, this immuneACCESS table contains in-frame sequences only and omits some clones. Under half of the omission traces to an unresolved V gene where checked; the cause of the rest is unknown. This sample holds more than 200,000 clones; about four fifths were observed only once. The ten largest clones take up more than 7% of the sample. Material for sequencing was peripheral blood. The receptors originated from a man older than 75 with acute or convalescent COVID-19.

The chain uses TRBV2 and TRBJ1-5; possibly TRBD1 for D (5 bases). The length of the CDR3 is 14 residues. The V gene lost 7 bases and the J gene lost 7 bases, with 17 bases spanning the gap. Looked up from germline, CDR1 is SNHLY and CDR2 is FYNNEI. The CDR3 loop reads CASTVGEVLQPQHF. The CDR3 DNA reads TGTGCCAGCACCGTAGGGGAGGTCTTGCAGCCCCAGCATTTT.

This chain links TRBV18 with TRBJ2-7; 7 bases match TRBD2. CDR1 and CDR2 from the germline V gene are KGHSH and LQKENI. Losses at the gene ends were 4 bases for V and 5 bases for J; bases not matched to a gene: 17. The CDR3 is 17 residues long. The CDR3 DNA reads TGTGCCAGCTCACTAGTACTTACTAGCGCCCCCCCCCACGAGCAGTACTTC. As protein: CASSLVLTSAPPHEQYF. The full variable domain, in which reference TRBV18 and TRBJ2-7 provide the parts outside the CDR3, is NAGVMQNPRHLVRRRGQEARLRCSPMKGHSHVYWYRQLPEEGLKFMVYLQKENIIDESGMPKERFSAEFPKEGPSILRIQQVVRGDSAAYFCASSLVLTSAPPHEQYFGPGTRLTVT.

The chain links TRBV30 to TRBJ1-2; D call uncertain. The CDR3 loop spans 13 amino acids. Trimming pared 0 bases from V and 8 bases from J, leaving 13 bases between. The germline V gene encodes CDR1 GTSNPN and CDR2 SVGIG (reference sequence). The CDR3 sequence is CAWSVLVGLGYTF. CDR3 in DNA: TGTGCCTGGAGTGTACTGGTTGGACTGGGCTACACCTTC.

The chain is built from TRBV24-1 and TRBJ2-6, with 7 bases fitting TRBD1. The CDR3 runs to 21 residues. Germline-derived CDR1 and CDR2 are KGHDR and SFDVKD. V dropped 12 bases and J dropped 0; count of bases not matched to a gene: 25. The chain's CDR3 is CAPPYRPRTGTAGSGANVLTF. CDR3 nucleotides: TGTGCCCCTCCGTACCGCCCCCGGACCGGGACAGCAGGCTCTGGGGCCAACGTCCTGACTTTC.

The chain joins TRBV5-4 to TRBJ1-2; 7 bases fit TRBD1. The CDR3 is made up of 15 amino acids. The germline gives CDR1 SGHNT, CDR2 YYREEE (reference sequence). J gave up 3 bases and V 2 bases, and 7 bases lay outside the gene matches. The CDR3 reads CASSLGTAEYYGYTF. The CDR3 region has the DNA TGTGCCAGCAGCTTAGGGACAGCCGAATACTATGGCTACACCTTC.

This chain connects TRBV3-1 (or the pseudogene TRBV3-2) to TRBJ2-5; D unclear. Germline V gene sequence: CDR1 LGHDT, CDR2 YNNKEL (reference sequence). This CDR3 is built from 15 residues. V was clipped by 3 bases and J by 1 base, with 12 bases between them. The CDR3 sequence is CASSQIQSSQETQYF. The CDR3 DNA follows: TGTGCCAGCAGCCAGATACAGAGCTCCCAAGAGACCCAGTACTTC.

This chain connects TRBV2 to TRBJ2-5, with 7 bases fitting TRBD2. Germline V gene lookup returns CDR1 SNHLY and CDR2 FYNNEI. V was pared by 6 bases and J by 5 bases, with 9 bases of the junction left unmatched. The CDR3 length is 14 residues. CDR3 DNA: TGTGCCAGCAGACAACTAGCGAAGCGGGAGACCCAGTACTTC. Its translation is CASRQLAKRETQYF.

A single count supports this clone. V is TRBV7-8 and J is TRBJ1-6; D unresolved. V gave up 7 bases and J gave up 6 bases, with 13 bases separating them. Germline CDR1 and CDR2: SGHVS and FQNEAQ. The CDR3 contains 14 residues. The CDR3 here is CASTLAGFNSPLHF. DNA for the CDR3: TGTGCCAGCACACTGGCGGGCTTTAATTCACCCCTCCACTTT. The full variable domain, in which reference TRBV7-8 and TRBJ1-6 provide the parts outside the CDR3, is GAGVSQSPRYKVAKRGQDVALRCDPISGHVSLFWYQQALGQGPEFLTYFQNEAQLDKSGLPSDRFFAERPEGSVSTLKIQRTQQEDSAVYLCASTLAGFNSPLHFGNGTRLTVT.

This chain uses TRBV18 with TRBJ1-4; D may be TRBD1 (6 bases). The CDR3 runs 15 residues. CDR1 and CDR2 (germline): KGHSH, LQKENI. Trimming removed 3 bases from V and 4 bases from J, with 12 bases in between. The CDR3 protein is CASSPQRQDNEKLFF. CDR3 sequence (DNA): TGTGCCAGCTCACCCCAGAGACAGGATAATGAAAAACTGTTTTTT.

This chain uses TRBV27 with TRBJ2-7; 13 bases align to TRBD2. The CDR3 is 17 amino acids. Trimming took 0 bases from V and 2 from J; bases not matched to a gene: 4. The germline CDR1 and CDR2 sequences are MNHEY and SMNVEV (reference sequence). The CDR3 DNA reads TGTGCCAGCAGTTTATCCCGGACTAGCGGGGGTGCCTACGAGCAGTACTTC. It is translated as CASSLSRTSGGAYEQYF.

The chain links TRBV28 to TRBJ1-6; D is perhaps TRBD1 (6 bases). The germline V and J ends were trimmed by 6 bases and 9 bases, with 18 bases remaining between them. The CDR3 spans 15 residues. The germline CDR1 and CDR2 sequences are MDHEN and SYDVKM. Written as DNA, the CDR3 is TGTGCCAGCAGCCCTAAACAGGGAAATGGTTCACCCCTCCACTTT. Encoded protein: CASSPKQGNGSPLHF.

This clone was detected only a few times. Within the sample, other DNA sequences also encode this same CDR3. This chain connects TRBV24-1 to TRBJ2-7; 9 bases agree with TRBD1. The CDR3 spans 15 residues. Per germline, CDR1 KGHDR and CDR2 SFDVKD. V trimming: 4 bases; J trimming: 3 bases; junction bases outside the gene matches: 6. CDR3 protein: CATSEAGTGSYEQYF. Written as DNA, the CDR3 is TGTGCCACCAGTGAGGCCGGGACAGGGAGCTACGAGCAGTACTTC.

This clone has a handful of counts. The V gene is TRBV11-2, the J gene TRBJ2-1; maybe TRBD1 (7 bases). Germline lookup yields CDR1 SGHAT and CDR2 FQNNGV. The V and J ends lost 4 bases and 6 bases respectively, with 13 bases between them. The CDR3 is 14 amino acids. CDR3 in DNA: TGTGCCAGCAGCTGGGCAGGGGGAGGCAATGAGCAGTTCTTC. It encodes CASSWAGGGNEQFF. The complete variable domain, with remaining parts taken from reference TRBV11-2 and TRBJ2-1, reads EAGVAQSPRYKIIEKRQSVAFWCNPISGHATLYWYQQILGQGPKLLIQFQNNGVVDDSQLPKDRFSAERLKGVDSTLKIQPAKLEDSAVYLCASSWAGGGNEQFFGPGTRLTVL.

The chain links TRBV6-2 or TRBV6-3 to TRBJ2-3, with TRBD2 identical over 8 bases. Per germline, CDR1 MNHEY and CDR2 SVGEGT. The junction had 10 bases not matched to a gene; V was cut back by 6 bases and J by 5 bases. This CDR3 spans 15 amino acids. This CDR3 reads CASSSPGLVGDTQYF. The CDR3 coding sequence is TGTGCCAGCAGCTCTCCGGGACTAGTGGGAGATACGCAGTATTTT.

The chain links TRBV2 to TRBJ2-5; D not resolved. Germline CDR1 reads SNHLY; CDR2 reads FYNNEI. Trimming shortened V by 4 bases and J by 2 bases, and 8 bases separated the two germline ends. The CDR3 has 13 amino acids. The CDR3 sequence is CASSVDGQETQYF. CDR3 coding DNA: TGTGCCAGCAGTGTTGACGGGCAAGAGACCCAGTACTTC.

The J gene is TRBJ2-7, the V gene TRBV11-2; D remains unclear. This CDR3 is 15 amino acids long. Trimming took off 2 bases at V and 6 bases at J, with 17 bases between the two ends. CDR1 and CDR2 from the germline V gene are SGHAT and FQNNGV. The CDR3 nucleotides read TGTGCCAGCAGCTTAATTTGGAGTTCGAGCAGCGAGCAGTACTTC. Its translation: CASSLIWSSSSEQYF.

The V call is TRBV25-1, the J call TRBJ1-4; D is unresolved. Trimming cost V 0 bases and J 4 bases, with 12 bases left between them. Per the germline V gene, CDR1 is MGHDK and CDR2 is SYGVNS. This CDR3 comprises 16 residues. This CDR3 reads CASSEYAGGYNEKLFF. For the CDR3, the DNA is TGTGCCAGCAGTGAATATGCTGGCGGATATAATGAAAAACTGTTTTTT.

This chain joins TRBV11-3 and TRBJ2-1; 10 bases line up with TRBD2. Germline CDR1 SGHNT, CDR2 YENEEA. Losses at the gene ends were 4 bases for V and 8 bases for J; bases not matched to a gene: 5. The CDR3 sequence is 14 residues long. This chain's CDR3 is CASSSGLAGDEQFF. CDR3 DNA sequence: TGTGCCAGCAGCTCCGGGCTAGCGGGGGATGAGCAGTTCTTC.

The chain couples TRBV6-1 to TRBJ2-7; D unresolved. CDR1 MNHNS and CDR2 SASEGT come from the germline V gene. The CDR3 has 14 residues. Trimming removed 1 base from V and 0 bases from J, with 7 bases in between. CDR3 DNA: TGTGCCAGCAGTGAAGGCTGGGCCTCCTACGAGCAGTACTTC. This encodes CASSEGWASYEQYF.

Written as DNA, the CDR3 is TGTGCCAGCAGCCGAACCGGGACAGGGGGCCTGGGAGCTTTCTTT. Amino acids: CASSRTGTGGLGAFF. The chain links TRBV3-1 (or the pseudogene TRBV3-2) to TRBJ1-1; 12 bases fit TRBD1. The CDR3 contains 15 residues. V lost 4 bases, J lost 10 bases, and 10 bases stayed unmatched. Germline assignment: CDR1 LGHDT and CDR2 YNNKEL (reference sequence).

The chain joins TRBV29-1 to TRBJ2-3, with D possibly matching TRBD1 (5 bases). Germline CDR1 is SQVTM and CDR2 is ANQGSEA. Trimming shortened V by 6 bases and J by 1 base, and 8 bases separated the two germline ends. The CDR3 covers 12 residues. The CDR3 region is CSVQGGTDTQYF. The CDR3 DNA follows: TGCAGCGTCCAGGGTGGCACAGATACGCAGTATTTT.

The V gene is TRBV28, the J gene TRBJ2-7; TRBD1 matches at 7 bases. V gave up 7 bases and J gave up 4 bases; unmatched junction bases: 7. Germline V lookup: CDR1 MDHEN, CDR2 SYDVKM. The CDR3 length is 13 residues. This CDR3 reads CASKQGQEYEQYF. CDR3 DNA sequence: TGTGCCAGCAAGCAAGGACAGGAGTACGAGCAGTACTTC.

The chain links TRBV6-6 to TRBJ1-4; 9 bases line up with TRBD1. The CDR3 spans 15 residues. Looked up from germline, CDR1 is MNHNY and CDR2 is SVGAGI (reference sequence). The ends lost 5 bases at V and 8 bases at J; junction bases unmatched: 9. The CDR3 nucleotides read TGTGCCAGCAGTAAAATGACAGGGGGAAGCGAAAAACTGTTTTTT. It yields the protein CASSKMTGGSEKLFF.

The sample holds a few counts of this clone. The chain employs TRBV6-6 and TRBJ2-7, with D possibly TRBD1 on 6 matching bases. V was clipped by 6 bases and J by 3 bases, with 6 bases between them. Germline CDR1 and CDR2: MNHNY and SVGAGI (reference sequence). There are 11 residues in the CDR3. This chain's CDR3 is CASRQGYEQYF. In DNA form, the CDR3 reads TGTGCCAGCAGACAGGGCTACGAGCAGTACTTC.

The chain employs TRBV7-9 and TRBJ2-3, with 9 bases matching TRBD2. The CDR3 extends over 18 amino acids. V was pared by 5 bases and J by 6 bases, with 18 bases of the junction left unmatched. Germline V gives CDR1 SEHNR, CDR2 FQNEAQ (reference sequence). The CDR3 DNA sequence: TGTGCCAGCAGCCTCCGGACAGACCGTAGCGGGGGAGCGGATACGCAGTATTTT. Its protein product is CASSLRTDRSGGADTQYF.